This T cell receptor beta chain was sequenced for a study of early T cells in non-severe SARS-CoV-2 infection. Individually, cDNA molecules had unique molecular identifiers attached to them. Each CDR3 protein is one row after TCRdb ran MiXCR on the 5' RACE reads. The sample carries 100,000 to 150,000 distinct CDR3 sequences, about 15% recorded once. V was clipped by 5 bases and J by 0 bases, with 11 bases between them. The CDR3 spans 13 residues. CDR1 and CDR2 (germline): DFQATT, SNEGSKA (reference sequence). Sequenced material: whole blood. The gene calls are TRBV20-1 and TRBJ2-7, with D possibly TRBD2 on 6 matching bases. The TCR comes from an adult who was a healthcare worker with PCR-confirmed SARS-CoV-2 infection or an uninfected control (not recorded which). Here the CDR3 DNA reads TGCAGTGCTCCCGGGGACTCCTCCTACGAGCAGTACTTC. It specifies CSAPGDSSYEQYF.